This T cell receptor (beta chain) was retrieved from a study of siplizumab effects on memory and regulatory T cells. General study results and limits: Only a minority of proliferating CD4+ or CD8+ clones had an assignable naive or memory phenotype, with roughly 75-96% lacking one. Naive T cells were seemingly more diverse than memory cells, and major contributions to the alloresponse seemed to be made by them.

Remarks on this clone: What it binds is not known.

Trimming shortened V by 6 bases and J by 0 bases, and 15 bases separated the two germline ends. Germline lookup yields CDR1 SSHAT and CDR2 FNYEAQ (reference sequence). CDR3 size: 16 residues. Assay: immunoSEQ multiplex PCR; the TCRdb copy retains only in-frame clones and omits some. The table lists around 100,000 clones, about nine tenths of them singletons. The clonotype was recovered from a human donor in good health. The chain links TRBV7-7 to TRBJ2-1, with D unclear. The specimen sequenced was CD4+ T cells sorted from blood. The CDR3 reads CASSPGLPNSYNEQFF. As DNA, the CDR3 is TGTGCCAGCAGTCCCGGGCTTCCCAACTCCTACAATGAGCAGTTCTTC.